This TCR beta chain was sequenced during a study of blood T cell repertoires in COVID-19. Germline-derived CDR1 and CDR2 are KGHSH and LQKENI. The CDR3 spans 13 residues. The V and J ends lost 3 bases and 8 bases, in that order; junction bases with no gene match: 5. Authors' analysis steps: Amplification from reference gene primers served as the basis for estimated nucleated cell counts. Data came from immunoSEQ multiplex PCR; TCRdb stores just in-frame clones and leaves some out. Clone size and the V and J calls come from that table; the DNA yielded D and trimming. The sample includes 380,000 or so clones, more than 70% seen only once; the top ten take 1% to 1.5%.

The rearrangement joins TRBV18 to TRBJ1-1; 8 positions agree with TRBD1. Sequencing was carried out using peripheral blood. This sequence was found in a man between 35 and 55 years old with acute or convalescent COVID-19. Written as DNA, the CDR3 is TGTGCCAGCTCACCCCAGGACAGGGAGGAAGCTTTCTTT. This gives the protein CASSPQDREEAFF.